Each of the 21 T cell receptor beta chains below was sequenced from the same sample in a study of cytomegalovirus exposure and HLA in healthy donors (dated by TCRdb to about 2017). The library was prepared using the immunoSEQ multiplex PCR assay. For the multiplex PCR, a mixture combining 60 forward primers for TCR Vbeta segments and 13 reverse primers for TCR Jbeta segments was used. In TCRdb, the immuneACCESS table is reduced to in-frame sequences with V and J assigned. These tables do not hold every clone; where another copy was compared, an unresolved V gene accounts for under half, and the others remain unexplained. The sample table records about 140,000 clones; about 79% of these occur just once. The ten largest clones add up to under 2% of the sample. Material: PBMCs. These receptors all come from a female donor in good health and CMV-seropositive.

The chain combines TRBV18 with TRBJ2-7, with 10 nucleotides matching TRBD1. Germline lookup yields CDR1 KGHSH and CDR2 LQKENI. V gave up 5 bases and J gave up 0 bases; unmatched junction bases: 1. This CDR3 is built from 14 residues. This CDR3 is CASSGTGASYEQYF. CDR3 nucleotide sequence: TGTGCCAGCTCAGGGACAGGGGCCTCCTACGAGCAGTACTTC.

This clone was found a few times. The chain couples TRBV10-1 to TRBJ2-1, with 9 nucleotides matching TRBD1. The CDR3 is 15 amino acids. From germline, CDR1 is WNHNN and CDR2 SYGVQD (reference sequence). The trim removed 0 bases at V and 7 bases at J, leaving 4 bases unmatched. CDR3 in amino acids: CASSESGTGINEQFF. For the CDR3, the DNA is TGCGCCAGCAGTGAGTCCGGGACAGGGATTAATGAGCAGTTCTTC.

This chain connects TRBV5-1 to TRBJ2-5; D perhaps matches TRBD1 (5 bases). V was trimmed by 1 base and J by 5 bases, leaving 9 bases between them. Looked up from germline, CDR1 is SGHRS and CDR2 is YFSETQ. The CDR3 runs to 13 residues. The CDR3 sequence: CASSLQGRETQYF. The CDR3 bases are TGCGCCAGCAGCTTGCAGGGCCGGGAGACCCAGTACTTC.

This clone was recorded only once. V and J are TRBV9 and TRBJ2-5; tentatively, D is TRBD2 (6 bases). Trimming pared 4 bases from V and 5 bases from J, leaving 18 bases between. The CDR3 runs to 15 residues. CDR1 is SGDLS, CDR2 YYNGEE, per germline. CDR3 in DNA: TGTGCCAGCAGCCCGGACTACCGACGGGGGGAGACCCAGTACTTC. Its translation: CASSPDYRRGETQYF.

The rearrangement links TRBV30 to TRBJ1-3, with D perhaps TRBD1 (6 bases). V was shortened by 0 bases and J by 4 bases, with 16 bases between the two germline ends. Germline V CDR1 and CDR2: GTSNPN, SVGIG (reference sequence). CDR3 length equals 16 residues. The DNA of the CDR3 is TGTGCCTGGAGTGTACTCGGGGGGGCGAGGGGAAACACCATATATTTT. Protein: CAWSVLGGARGNTIYF. Filled out from reference TRBV30 and TRBJ1-3, the complete variable domain reads SQTIHQWPATLVQPVGSPLSLECTVEGTSNPNLYWYRQAAGRGLQLLFYSVGIGQISSEVPQNLSASRPQDRQFILSSKKLLLSDSGFYLCAWSVLGGARGNTIYFGEGSWLTVV.

The V gene is TRBV5-1, the J gene TRBJ2-3; 11 positions agree with TRBD2. V gave up 4 bases and J gave up 1 base; unmatched junction bases: 5. The CDR3 consists of 16 residues. CDR1 SGHRS and CDR2 YFSETQ come from the germline V gene. The CDR3 DNA reads as TGCGCCAGCAGCCCACTAGCGGGAGAAGGCACAGATACGCAGTATTTT. Translating it yields CASSPLAGEGTDTQYF.

This chain uses TRBV10-1 with TRBJ2-2, with D possibly TRBD2 on 6 matching bases. The germline V and J ends were trimmed by 4 bases and 5 bases, with 8 bases remaining between them. The CDR3 contains 13 residues. Per the germline V gene, CDR1 is WNHNN and CDR2 is SYGVQD (reference sequence). The CDR3 protein is CASSGRETGELFF. CDR3 DNA: TGCGCCAGCAGTGGGAGGGAGACCGGGGAGCTGTTTTTT.

This clone has just a few counts. The chain couples TRBV15 to TRBJ2-3, with 9 bases fitting TRBD2. The CDR3 is 17 residues long. V dropped 5 bases and J dropped 0; count of bases not matched to a gene: 9. Germline assignment: CDR1 LNHNV and CDR2 YYDKDF (reference sequence). This chain's CDR3 is CATSGTPSGTSTDTQYF. In DNA form, the CDR3 reads TGTGCCACCAGCGGTACGCCTAGCGGGACTAGCACAGATACGCAGTATTTT. Full variable domain (outside the CDR3, taken from reference TRBV15 and TRBJ2-3): DAMVIQNPRYQVTQFGKPVTLSCSQTLNHNVMYWYQQKSSQAPKLLFHYYDKDFNNEADTPDNFQSRRPNTSFCFLDIRSPGLGDTAMYLCATSGTPSGTSTDTQYFGPGTRLTVL.

This clone was picked up a small number of times. The J gene is TRBJ2-1, the V gene TRBV21-1; the table's TRBD2 call for D was not verified on the DNA. TRBV21-1 is a documented pseudogene. This CDR3 has 16 residues. CDR3 DNA: TGTGCCAGCAGCAAACCAACTAGCGGGGACTACAATGAGCAGTTCTTC. Translated, it gives CASSKPTSGDYNEQFF.

The rearrangement uses TRBV21-1 and TRBJ1-2; the D segment call TRBD1 is taken from the table without a DNA check. TRBV21-1 is a listed pseudogene. The CDR3 covers 15 residues. The DNA of the CDR3 is TGTGCCAGCAGCAAAGCAGCGCAGGGGGATTATGGCTACACCTTC. Its translation is CASSKAAQGDYGYTF.

The rearrangement uses TRBV4-1 and TRBJ2-7; D is unclear. Trimming took 4 bases from V and 0 from J, leaving 13 bases between them. This CDR3 spans 15 amino acids. CDR1 MGHRA and CDR2 YSYEKL come from the germline V gene. CDR3 sequence (DNA): TGCGCCAGCAGCCCCACGGCGCGGAGCTCCTACGAGCAGTACTTC. Its protein product is CASSPTARSSYEQYF.

This clone has a handful of counts. The chain links TRBV30 to TRBJ2-7; 7 positions match TRBD1. Germline CDR1 and CDR2: GTSNPN and SVGIG (reference sequence). V dropped 0 bases and J dropped 5; count of bases not matched to a gene: 13. The CDR3 has 16 amino acids. Here the CDR3 DNA reads TGTGCCTGGAGTGTAAGAGGGGGCCAACGAAGAAACGAGCAGTACTTC. This gives the protein CAWSVRGGQRRNEQYF.

The chain links TRBV14 to TRBJ1-4, with TRBD1 matching 9 bases. V was pared by 3 bases and J by 3 bases, with 5 bases of the junction left unmatched. CDR3 length: 16 amino acids. Germline V CDR1 and CDR2: SGHDN, FVKESK. The DNA for the CDR3 is TGTGCCAGCAGCCAGCCCGGACAGGGGCCTAATGAAAAACTGTTTTTT. It translates to CASSQPGQGPNEKLFF.

The chain combines TRBV5-4 with TRBJ2-3, with 9 bases fitting TRBD1. CDR1 is SGHNT, CDR2 YYREEE, per germline (reference sequence). The CDR3 has 16 amino acids. Trimming at V came to 5 bases and at J to 3 bases, leaving 10 bases not matched to a gene. DNA for the CDR3: TGTGCCAGCAGAAAAAGACAGGGGGAACCGACAGATACGCAGTATTTT. As protein: CASRKRQGEPTDTQYF.

The rearrangement uses TRBV7-9 and TRBJ2-7, with 7 positions matching TRBD1. CDR1 and CDR2 (germline): SEHNR, FQNEAQ (reference sequence). The V and J ends lost 6 bases and 3 bases, in that order; junction bases with no gene match: 5. The CDR3 sequence is 13 residues long. The CDR3 loop reads CASRQGQHYEQYF. CDR3 DNA sequence: TGTGCCAGCAGACAGGGACAGCACTACGAGCAGTACTTC.

CDR3 DNA sequence: TGTGCCACCAGCAGAGATGGGACTAGCGGGGGGCGTGAGACCCAGTACTTC. It specifies CATSRDGTSGGRETQYF. V usage is TRBV15 and J usage is TRBJ2-5, with 15 bases aligning to TRBD2. Trimming took 0 bases from V and 5 from J; bases not matched to a gene: 4. CDR3 size: 17 residues. Germline-derived CDR1 and CDR2 are LNHNV and YYDKDF (reference sequence).

To note about this clone: Other DNA sequences in the sample encode the same CDR3. The chain recombines TRBV18 with TRBJ2-7; 12 nucleotides align to TRBD1. This CDR3 contains 15 residues. V shed 3 bases and J 0 bases; nucleotides not matched to a gene: 0. CDR1 is KGHSH, CDR2 LQKENI, per germline. The CDR3 sequence: CASSPGQGASYEQYF. DNA for the CDR3: TGTGCCAGCTCACCGGGACAGGGGGCCTCCTACGAGCAGTACTTC. Combining the CDR3 with reference TRBV18 and TRBJ2-7 gives the whole variable domain NAGVMQNPRHLVRRRGQEARLRCSPMKGHSHVYWYRQLPEEGLKFMVYLQKENIIDESGMPKERFSAEFPKEGPSILRIQQVVRGDSAAYFCASSPGQGASYEQYFGPGTRLTVT.

The chain links TRBV19 to TRBJ1-4, with D possibly TRBD1 on 5 matching bases. The CDR3 consists of 16 residues. The V and J ends lost 6 bases and 0 bases respectively, with 14 bases between them. Germline-derived CDR1 and CDR2 are LNHDA and SQIVND (reference sequence). The CDR3 bases are TGTGCCAGTAGCACCAAGGGGAGGGCAACTAATGAAAAACTGTTTTTT. It specifies CASSTKGRATNEKLFF.

This clone was recorded a few times. V usage is TRBV18 and J usage is TRBJ2-5; 7 nucleotides agree with TRBD1. The CDR3 runs 13 residues. From germline, CDR1 is KGHSH and CDR2 LQKENI. With V trimmed by 3 bases and J by 3 bases, 1 base remained unmatched. CDR3 nucleotide sequence: TGTGCCAGCTCACCGACAGGGAAAGAGACCCAGTACTTC. The encoded protein is CASSPTGKETQYF.

The gene calls are TRBV19 and TRBJ2-7, with 14 bases lining up with TRBD2. CDR3 length: 15 residues. V shed 5 bases and J 3 bases; nucleotides not matched to a gene: 3. The germline CDR1 and CDR2 sequences are LNHDA and SQIVND (reference sequence). For the CDR3, the DNA is TGTGCCAGTAGTTCGACTAGCGGGGGGGACTACGAGCAGTACTTC. Translated: CASSSTSGGDYEQYF.

This clone was picked up many times. CDR3 bases: TGTGCCACCAGCAGAGATTCGGGACAGGGGGACCCCTACGAGCAGTACTTC. Translation gives CATSRDSGQGDPYEQYF. This chain connects TRBV15 to TRBJ2-7; 11 bases align to TRBD1. Trimming cost V 0 bases and J 2 bases; bases outside gene matches: 6. The CDR3 spans 17 residues. Germline lookup yields CDR1 LNHNV and CDR2 YYDKDF (reference sequence).